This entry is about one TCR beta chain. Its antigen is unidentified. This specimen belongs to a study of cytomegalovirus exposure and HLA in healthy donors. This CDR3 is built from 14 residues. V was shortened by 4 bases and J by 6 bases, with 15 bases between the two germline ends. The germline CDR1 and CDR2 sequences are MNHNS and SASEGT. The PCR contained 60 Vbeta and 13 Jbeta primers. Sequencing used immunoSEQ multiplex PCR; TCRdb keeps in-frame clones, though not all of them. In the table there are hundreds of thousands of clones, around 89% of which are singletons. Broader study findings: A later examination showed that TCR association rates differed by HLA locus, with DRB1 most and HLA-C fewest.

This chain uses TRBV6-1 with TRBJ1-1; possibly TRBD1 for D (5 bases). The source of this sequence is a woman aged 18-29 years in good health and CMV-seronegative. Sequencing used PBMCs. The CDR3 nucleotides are TGTGCCAGCAGTGTGGGGGGGATTCGGGCTGAAGCTTTCTTT. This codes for CASSVGGIRAEAFF.